The entry that follows covers one T cell receptor beta chain sequence. The sample is drawn from a study of shared clonotypes between healthy human individuals. An assay was performed, and its level was deep. This table comes from immunoSEQ multiplex PCR, and its TCRdb copy is limited to in-frame clones, with some not included. This table has fewer than 1.8 million clones, 98% appearing once. The sequencing input was naive CD4+ T cells sorted from blood. Subset specified: CD45RA+ positively selected. This receptor was identified in a man aged 30 to 39 in good health.

The DNA for the CDR3 is TGCGCCAGCAGTGAGCGGAGTAGCTCCTACAATGAGCAGTTCTTC. This sequence encodes CASSERSSSYNEQFF. The rearrangement uses TRBV10-2 and TRBJ2-1; D is uncertain. CDR1 WSHSY and CDR2 SAAADI come from the germline V gene. The CDR3 runs to 15 residues. The V end was cut by 2 bases, the J end by 0 bases, with 8 bases between.